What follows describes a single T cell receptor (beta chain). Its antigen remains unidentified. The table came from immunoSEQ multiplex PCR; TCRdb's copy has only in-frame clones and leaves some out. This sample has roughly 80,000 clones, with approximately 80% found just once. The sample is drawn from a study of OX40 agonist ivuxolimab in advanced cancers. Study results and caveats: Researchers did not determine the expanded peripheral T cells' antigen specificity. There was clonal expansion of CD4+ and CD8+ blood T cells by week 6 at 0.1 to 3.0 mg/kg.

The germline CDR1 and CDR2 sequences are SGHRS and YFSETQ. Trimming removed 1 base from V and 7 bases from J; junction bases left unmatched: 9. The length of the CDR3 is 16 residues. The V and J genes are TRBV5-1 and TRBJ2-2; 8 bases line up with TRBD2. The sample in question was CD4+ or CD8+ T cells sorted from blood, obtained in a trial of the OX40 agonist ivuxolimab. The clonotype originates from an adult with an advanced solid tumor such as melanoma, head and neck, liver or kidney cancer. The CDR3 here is CASSLPPGGPVGELFF. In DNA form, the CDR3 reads TGCGCCAGCAGCTTGCCTCCGGGAGGGCCGGTCGGGGAGCTGTTTTTT.